The rows below give T cell receptor beta chains drawn from one sample of a study of cytomegalovirus exposure and HLA in healthy donors. TCRdb keeps only in-frame clones here, not all; method: immunoSEQ multiplex PCR. The table has some 160,000 clones, roughly 80% seen once. The sequencing sample was made of PBMCs. The receptors derive from a male donor in good health and CMV-seropositive. The CDR3 runs from the conserved cysteine through the conserved F or W. A D gene is named only where the DNA matches it firmly. Some rows have no size entry. The others give once, few or many, or a class for an expanded clone.

J: TRBJ2-6; D: NA; size: NA; V: TRBV5-1; length: 16; DNA: TGCGCCAGCAGCGGCAGAGACAGGACTGGGGCCAACGGCCTGACTTTC; CDR3: CASSGRDRTGANGLTF
J: TRBJ2-3; D: NA; size: NA; V: TRBV7-6; length: 12; DNA: TGTGCCAGCAGCCCCGGGGTAGATACGCAGTATTTT; CDR3: CASSPGVDTQYF
J: TRBJ1-2; D: TRBD1; size: NA; V: TRBV6-5; length: 15; DNA: TGTGCCAGCAGTGCAACAGGGGCCCTCTACTATGGCTACACCTTC; CDR3: CASSATGALYYGYTF
J: TRBJ2-7; D: TRBD1; size: NA; V: TRBV6-5; length: 14; DNA: TGTGCCAGCAATACAGGGGGAAGCTCCTACGAGCAGTACTTC; CDR3: CASNTGGSSYEQYF
J: TRBJ1-6; D: NA; size: many; V: TRBV5-6; length: 15; DNA: TGTGCCAGCAGCTTGGTTGGGGCAGGCAATTCACCCCTCCACTTT; CDR3: CASSLVGAGNSPLHF
J: TRBJ2-1; D: TRBD2; size: NA; V: TRBV14; length: 17; DNA: TGTGCCAGCAGCCAAGAAGTTCGGACTAGCGGTTACAATGAGCAGTTCTTC; CDR3: CASSQEVRTSGYNEQFF
J: TRBJ1-1; D: NA; size: NA; V: TRBV29-1; length: 15; DNA: TGCATTCGGCCGTATGTGCAGGGGCAAAACCTTGAAGCTTTCTTT; CDR3: CIRPYVQGQNLEAFF
J: TRBJ1-2; D: TRBD1; size: NA; V: TRBV5-1; length: 14; DNA: TGCGCCAGCAGCCGGGGACAGGGAAACTATGGCTACACCTTC; CDR3: CASSRGQGNYGYTF
J: TRBJ1-1; D: TRBD1; size: once; V: TRBV25-1; length: 16; DNA: TGTGCCAGCAGTGAATGGGGACAGGGCTATAACACTGAAGCTTTCTTT; CDR3: CASSEWGQGYNTEAFF
J: TRBJ1-1; D: TRBD1; size: NA; V: TRBV5-4; length: 16; DNA: TGTGCCAGCAGCCGGAACCGGGACAGGGGTATTGCTGAAGCTTTCTTT; CDR3: CASSRNRDRGIAEAFF
J: TRBJ1-6; D: NA; size: few; V: TRBV12-5; length: 12; DNA: TGTGCCCAGGGGCAGTATAATTCACCCCTCCACTTT; CDR3: CAQGQYNSPLHF
J: TRBJ1-3; D: NA; size: NA; V: TRBV19; length: 16; DNA: TGTGCCAGTAGTATCAAAGCGGCAGTCTCTGGAAACACCATATATTTT; CDR3: CASSIKAAVSGNTIYF
J: TRBJ2-5; D: NA; size: NA; V: TRBV6-6; length: 13; DNA: TGTGCCACCCGAGAGAGTAACTCGGAGACCCAGTACTTC; CDR3: CATRESNSETQYF
J: TRBJ2-3; D: NA; size: NA; V: TRBV2; length: 15; DNA: TGTGCCAGCAGTGCCACGCTAGGGGTCACAGATACGCAGTATTTT; CDR3: CASSATLGVTDTQYF
J: TRBJ1-1; D: TRBD1; size: NA; V: TRBV5-1; length: 16; DNA: TGCGCCAGCAGCTTGGTAGCAGGGGGCATGAACACTGAAGCTTTCTTT; CDR3: CASSLVAGGMNTEAFF
J: TRBJ2-6; D: NA; size: NA; V: TRBV28; length: 18; DNA: TGTGCCAGCAGTTTTCCGGTGGGTCTAGTCCCTGGGGCCAACGGCCTGACTTTC; CDR3: CASSFPVGLVPGANGLTF
J: TRBJ1-1; D: NA; size: NA; V: TRBV29-1; length: 10; DNA: TGCAGCGTTATCAGCACTGAAGCTTTCTTT; CDR3: CSVISTEAFF
J: TRBJ2-7; D: TRBD2; size: NA; V: TRBV27; length: 14; DNA: TGTGCCAGCAGTTTATTGGGGGGGTCAGGCGAGCAGTACTTC; CDR3: CASSLLGGSGEQYF
J: TRBJ2-5; D: TRBD2; size: NA; V: TRBV30; length: 16; DNA: TGTGCCTGGAGTAAGGGACTAGCGGGCCCCCAAGAGACCCAGTACTTC; CDR3: CAWSKGLAGPQETQYF
J: TRBJ1-2; D: NA; size: NA; V: TRBV14; length: 15; DNA: TGTGCCAGCAGCCACCTAGGGGGGGACGGAGATGGCTACACCTTC; CDR3: CASSHLGGDGDGYTF
J: TRBJ1-3; D: TRBD1; size: NA; V: TRBV5-4; length: 16; DNA: TGTGCCAGCAGCTTGGACGGACAGGGTACTGGAAACACCATATATTTT; CDR3: CASSLDGQGTGNTIYF
J: TRBJ2-5; D: TRBD2; size: NA; V: TRBV13; length: 15; DNA: TGTGCCAGCAGCTCACGTCAAGCGGGAGCGATGTGGCAGTACTTC; CDR3: CASSSRQAGAMWQYF
J: TRBJ2-1; D: TRBD2; size: NA; V: TRBV7-9; length: 15; DNA: TGTGCCAGCAGCCCACTAGCGGGAGAACACAATGAGCAGTTCTTC; CDR3: CASSPLAGEHNEQFF
J: TRBJ1-1; D: NA; size: NA; V: TRBV21-1; length: 17; DNA: TGTGCCAGCAGCAAAGAAAAAGGGGGCCCAATGAACACTGAAGCTTTCTTT; CDR3: CASSKEKGGPMNTEAFF
J: TRBJ2-7; D: TRBD2; size: few; V: TRBV4-3; length: 16; DNA: TGCGCCAGCAGCCAAGAAGCTAGCGGGGGGGACTACGAGCAGTACTTC; CDR3: CASSQEASGGDYEQYF
J: TRBJ2-4; D: NA; size: few; V: TRBV30; length: 16; DNA: TGTGCCTGGAGTTCTTTCTCCTCAATTTCCAAAAACAGTCAGTACTTC; CDR3: CAWSSFSSISKNSQYF
J: TRBJ2-3; D: NA; size: NA; V: TRBV6-1; length: 13; DNA: TGTGCCAGCCGACTCCAACGTACAGATACGCAGTATTTT; CDR3: CASRLQRTDTQYF
J: TRBJ2-7; D: NA; size: NA; V: TRBV7-2; length: 15; DNA: TGTGCCAGCAGCTCAGGCGGGAAAACCTCCTACGAGCAGTACTTC; CDR3: CASSSGGKTSYEQYF
J: TRBJ1-5; D: NA; size: NA; V: TRBV15; length: 16; DNA: TGTGCCACCAGCAGGTCCGTTGGGGTCGGGGATCAGCCCCAGCATTTT; CDR3: CATSRSVGVGDQPQHF
J: TRBJ2-2; D: NA; size: NA; V: TRBV19; length: 14; DNA: TGTGCCAGTGCCAGCAGGGCTGTGGCCGGGGAGCTGTTTTTT; CDR3: CASASRAVAGELFF
J: TRBJ2-5; D: NA; size: NA; V: TRBV5-6; length: 15; DNA: TGTGCCAGCTCCCCCCCGGGGGAGAGAGGTGAGACCCAGTACTTC; CDR3: CASSPPGERGETQYF
J: TRBJ1-5; D: TRBD1; size: NA; V: TRBV9; length: 15; DNA: TGTGCCAGCAGCAAAACAGGGGTGAGCAATCAGCCCCAGCATTTT; CDR3: CASSKTGVSNQPQHF
J: TRBJ1-1; D: NA; size: NA; V: TRBV30; length: 11; DNA: TGTGCCTCGGGACTGGGCACTGAAGCTTTCTTT; CDR3: CASGLGTEAFF
J: TRBJ2-7; D: NA; size: few; V: TRBV21-1; length: 16; DNA: TGTGCCAGCAGCAAAGGGAGGGGGCCCCTCTCCTACGAGCAGTACTTC; CDR3: CASSKGRGPLSYEQYF
J: TRBJ1-5; D: NA; size: NA; V: TRBV29-1; length: 13; DNA: TGCAGCGTGGAACAGGGCAGCAATCAGCCCCAGCATTTT; CDR3: CSVEQGSNQPQHF
J: TRBJ2-1; D: NA; size: NA; V: TRBV19; length: 13; DNA: TGTGCCAGTAGTATGCGGCAGTACAATGAGCAGTTCTTC; CDR3: CASSMRQYNEQFF
J: TRBJ2-1; D: NA; size: NA; V: TRBV5-4; length: 13; DNA: TGTGCCAGCAGCCCTACAGAGGGCAATGAGCAGTTCTTC; CDR3: CASSPTEGNEQFF
J: TRBJ2-7; D: TRBD1; size: NA; V: TRBV11-2; length: 12; DNA: TGTGCCAGCAGGATGACAGGGTACGAGCAGTACTTC; CDR3: CASRMTGYEQYF
J: TRBJ1-4; D: NA; size: NA; V: TRBV5-1; length: 14; DNA: TGCGCCAGCAGCTTGGACAGGGTACAGGAAAAACTGTTTTTT; CDR3: CASSLDRVQEKLFF
J: TRBJ2-3; D: TRBD2; size: NA; V: TRBV30; length: 15; DNA: TGTGCCTGGAAGGGGAGCGGGGGGGCAACAGATACGCAGTATTTT; CDR3: CAWKGSGGATDTQYF
J: TRBJ2-5; D: NA; size: NA; V: TRBV7-2; length: 15; DNA: TGTGCCAGCAGCTTAGCGGGGACATCCCAAGAGACCCAGTACTTC; CDR3: CASSLAGTSQETQYF
J: TRBJ2-7; D: NA; size: NA; V: TRBV4-2; length: 15; DNA: TGTGCCAGCAGCCAAGAAGGGGCGGTCTCCTACGAGCAGTACTTC; CDR3: CASSQEGAVSYEQYF
J: TRBJ2-7; D: TRBD1; size: NA; V: TRBV6-6; length: 13; DNA: TGTGCCAGCAGCACGACAGGGAACCACGAGCAGTACTTC; CDR3: CASSTTGNHEQYF
J: TRBJ2-3; D: TRBD1; size: NA; V: TRBV18; length: 15; DNA: TGTGCCAGCTCACGTGGGACAGGGGCATCAGATACGCAGTATTTT; CDR3: CASSRGTGASDTQYF
J: TRBJ1-6; D: NA; size: NA; V: TRBV5-1; length: 16; DNA: TGCGCCAGCAGCCGAGGAGACCAACCTTATAATTCACCCCTCCACTTT; CDR3: CASSRGDQPYNSPLHF
J: TRBJ2-5; D: TRBD2; size: NA; V: TRBV19; length: 15; DNA: TGTGCCAGTAGTCTGACTAGCGGGAGTAAAGAGACCCAGTACTTC; CDR3: CASSLTSGSKETQYF
J: TRBJ2-6; D: TRBD2; size: NA; V: TRBV7-2; length: 17; DNA: TGTGCCAGCAGCCGACTAGCGGGATTCTCTGGGGCCAACGTCCTGACTTTC; CDR3: CASSRLAGFSGANVLTF
J: TRBJ1-1; D: TRBD1; size: once; V: TRBV18; length: 13; DNA: TGTGCCAGCTCACCAGACAGGGGCACTGAAGCTTTCTTT; CDR3: CASSPDRGTEAFF
J: TRBJ2-1; D: NA; size: NA; V: TRBV7-2; length: 14; DNA: TGTGCCAGCAGCTTTAGCGGTTGGGGAAATGAGCAGTTCTTC; CDR3: CASSFSGWGNEQFF
J: TRBJ2-5; D: TRBD2; size: NA; V: TRBV28; length: 16; DNA: TGTGCCAGCAGTGCCGGGACTAGATCGGAGGAGGAGACCCAGTACTTC; CDR3: CASSAGTRSEEETQYF
J: TRBJ1-2; D: TRBD1; size: NA; V: TRBV4-3; length: 14; DNA: TGCGCCAGCAGCCAAGAGGGCAGGGGGTATGGCTACACCTTC; CDR3: CASSQEGRGYGYTF
J: TRBJ2-5; D: NA; size: NA; V: TRBV7-2; length: 13; DNA: TGTGCCAGCAGCCCCTTTTTTGAAGAGACCCAGTACTTC; CDR3: CASSPFFEETQYF
J: TRBJ2-6; D: NA; size: NA; V: TRBV5-1; length: 15; DNA: TGCGCCAGCAGCTCTCCGGGGGCTGGGGCCAACGTCCTGACTTTC; CDR3: CASSSPGAGANVLTF
J: TRBJ1-2; D: TRBD1; size: few; V: TRBV5-3; length: 14; DNA: TGTGCCAGAAGCCGGGACAGGGCCAACTATGGCTACACCTTC; CDR3: CARSRDRANYGYTF
J: TRBJ2-7; D: NA; size: NA; V: TRBV6-5; length: 14; DNA: TGTGCCAGCAGTTACCCGACATCCCCCTACGAGCAGTACTTC; CDR3: CASSYPTSPYEQYF
J: TRBJ1-1; D: TRBD1; size: NA; V: TRBV25-1; length: 16; DNA: TGTGCCACCCCCCGGGACAGGGACCAAAAGAACACTGAAGCTTTCTTT; CDR3: CATPRDRDQKNTEAFF
J: TRBJ2-1; D: NA; size: NA; V: TRBV6-1; length: 16; DNA: TGTGCCAGCAGTGTCTCAACAGGGTCCGGGTGGGATGAGCAGTTCTTC; CDR3: CASSVSTGSGWDEQFF